This T cell receptor (beta chain) was captured by sequencing in a study of shared clonotypes between healthy human individuals. In regard to this clone: Its cognate antigen is unknown.

Evenly divided among several immunoSEQ plates was the genomic DNA of each subset. Profiled with immunoSEQ multiplex PCR; TCRdb holds only in-frame clones, not every one. The repertoire has about 2.3 million clones, 85% to 95% of them found once; the top ten carry around 0.4%. Regarding the study as a whole: Relative to clonotypes present in all four donors, those not shared had lower generation probabilities. Expectations were that clonotype sharing among donors would be affected by sequencing depth. Since donors were few, the genetic and exposure-history diversity represented was limited.

This TCR derives from a young man in good health. Some clones in this sample may be carry-over from other donors' samples. The sample taken for sequencing was naive CD4+ T cells from PBMCs. Subset reported: CD45RA+ positively selected.

This CDR3 is CASSPDGSYEQYF. CDR3 in DNA: TGTGCCAGCTCACCAGACGGATCCTACGAGCAGTACTTC. The chain couples TRBV18 to TRBJ2-7; D is unresolved. The CDR3 loop spans 13 amino acids. Deletions cut 2 bases from V and 1 base from J, with 6 bases between. CDR1 is KGHSH and CDR2 is LQKENI in the germline V gene.